This note documents a single T cell receptor (beta chain) sequence. Here immunoSEQ multiplex PCR was the method, and the copy in TCRdb shows in-frame clones only, minus some. The repertoire holds about 99,000 clones, with over 75% as singletons. The sample comes from a study of blood T cell repertoires in COVID-19. The source is a human donor in a cohort sampled during active COVID-19. Sequenced: peripheral blood.

The CDR3 reads CATSGGSTDTQYF. CDR3 sequence (DNA): TGTGCCACCAGTGGCGGAAGCACAGATACGCAGTATTTT. The chain couples TRBV24-1 to TRBJ2-3; D unresolved. Trimming cost V 5 bases and J 0 bases, with 5 bases left between them. Germline V CDR1 and CDR2: KGHDR, SFDVKD. CDR3 size: 13 residues.